The T cell receptor (beta chain) under discussion was sequenced for a study of beta chain features in type 1 diabetes (dated by TCRdb to the late 2010s). For the wider study: Mean age, gender distribution, total cell number and subset yield were not different between patients and healthy donors. In the study, TCRB repertoires of sorted circulating CD4+ T cell subsets from recently diagnosed type 1 diabetes patients were compared with those of matched healthy donors. Regulatory and stem cell-like memory subsets were isolated from only 8 patients and about 8 healthy donors, whereas naive and central memory subsets came from all 28 donors. A total of roughly 98,000,000 sorted cells were examined across all samples, and RNA yield correlated strongly with the number of cells per subset. Summary of the overall study and its limitations: Because cDNA rather than genomic DNA was sequenced, highly expressing activated cells could have been over-represented, although no difference in activation and CD3 levels was found between groups. Because the HLA sub-analyses included only small numbers of individuals, any influence of HLA type on TCRB rearrangement was left unresolved. Type 1 diabetes patients showed a moderate but significant shortening of TCRB CDR3 length in all four CD4+ subsets. Fewer insertions and more nucleotide deletions at VDJ recombination sites were observed in patients with type 1 diabetes, implying thymic rearrangement abnormalities. Naive, central memory and regulatory TCRB repertoires appeared to be more similar among patients than among healthy donors. PCR might favor shorter templates, but patient and control samples were amplified and corrected together, so any skew would affect both groups equally.

The entire amount of isolated RNA was reverse transcribed using the High Capacity cDNA Reverse Transcription Kit, so the sequenced TCRB transcripts were expressed ones. Deep immunoSEQ sequencing was performed on naive, central memory and regulatory T cell samples, with an average of roughly 3.3 million total reads per sample. Sorted cells were lysed in RLT buffer, and RNA was extracted using DNase-treated RNeasy Micro or Mini kits according to cell number. Each cell subset was processed on its own to prevent cross-contamination, while patient and healthy donor samples were processed together. Using the immunoSEQ multiplex PCR, TCRB sequences were amplified from cDNA into 87-bp fragments spanning the CDR3 region. Amplicons were sequenced on the Illumina HiSeq platform. Per the authors' processing: PCR bias was corrected computationally using synthetic template baselines, and reads within Hamming distance 2 were collapsed, with unmergeable singletons discarded. By aligning reads against IMGT, V, D and J genes, CDR3 length, and insertions or deletions at six rearrangement sites were assigned. Within each subset, clonotype counts were normalized to the number of sorted cells before true diversity and Gini coefficients were calculated with the tcR R package. The overlap coefficient, calculated on TCRB nucleotide sequences, was used to quantify repertoire sharing. This is the immuneACCESS table as TCRdb keeps it, with only in-frame sequences that have V and J called. A part of the clones is gone; compared with another copy, unresolved V genes explain less than half, and the rest is unexplained. The V and J calls and clone size are taken from that table; D and trimming were inferred from the DNA. This sample has some 120,000 clones in its table, and 15% to 20% of those were observed once. 2.6% of the sample lies in the top ten.

A single peripheral blood draw of roughly 0.11 L on average was collected from each donor into heparinised tubes. Using a panel that included CD45RO, CCR7, CD25, CD127, CD95 and CD27, naive, central memory, regulatory and stem cell-like memory CD4+ T cells were sorted on a BD FACSAria II. All sorted populations exceeded 95% purity. PBMCs were isolated right away by Lymphoprep density gradient centrifugation and were stained directly, without culture. To minimize batch effects, samples were stained and sorted in pairs, one healthy donor with one patient per experiment. The germline V and J ends show losses of 0 bases and 4 bases respectively, and no gene match explains 6 bases of the junction. CDR1 and CDR2 are read off the germline V gene (reference sequence) as SGHNT and YYREEE. Reading from cysteine to phenylalanine, the CDR3 counts 17 amino acids. Only the CDR3 region is kept as DNA, spanning 51 bases read in frame from base 1.

Points on this clone: The target of this receptor is not known. Base-call qualities are not available, and no considerably larger clone is one nucleotide away.

The TCR sequence derives from a man aged 18-30 years with type 1 diabetes. The sample taken for sequencing was central memory CD4+ T cells from blood. The sequence joins TRBV5-4 to TRBJ2-1; 11 junctional bases match TRBD2. CDR3 region: CASSLALAGGRYNEQFF. The base sequence is TGTGCCAGCAGCTTGGCTCTAGCGGGAGGCCGGTACAATGAGCAGTTCTTC.